The clone carrying this T cell receptor (beta chain) was seen only once. One end of the junction is discordant with germline, which a read error may explain. The data were taken from a study of radiation and T cells in renal cell carcinoma. Study summary: Nephrectomy followed 15 Gy stereotactic body radiation by 4 weeks.

This CDR3 spans 12 amino acids. In germline, CDR1 is SGDLS, CDR2 YYNGEE. Libraries were prepared by immunoSEQ multiplex PCR; TCRdb keeps only in-frame clonotypes and omits some of them. The sample yields some 95,000 clones, around 88% seen once. Described time point: baseline pretreatment blood. Indicated treatment: 15 Gy SBRT to primary tumor, nephrectomy 4 weeks later. The sequences come from blood, collected from a patient whose treatment included radiotherapy and nephrectomy. The J gene is TRBJ2-1, the V gene TRBV9, with TRBD1 as a possible D gene (5 bases). This sequence originates from a man aged 50 to 60 with renal cell carcinoma. CDR3 in DNA: TGTGCCAGCAGCGTAGAGGGGCCCCCAGGTGTCTTC. Translation gives CASSVEGPPGVF.